This TCR beta chain derives from a study of blood T cell repertoires in COVID-19. Study details: The United States, Italy and Spain provided the acute and convalescent COVID-19 samples. The cDNA or gDNA used as material had been derived from T cells, B-cell-depleted T cells, or PBMCs.

As handled by the study authors: How many nucleated cells were present was estimated from reference gene primer amplification. Assay used: immunoSEQ multiplex PCR; TCRdb lists only in-frame clones, some missing. V, J and clone size are those of that table, while D and trimming were read from the DNA. The sample records hundreds of thousands of clones, roughly 80% being singletons. V lost 1 base, J lost 7 bases, and 4 bases stayed unmatched. CDR1 and CDR2 (germline): LGHDT, YNNKEL (reference sequence). The CDR3 extends over 15 amino acids. Sequenced sample: peripheral blood. This chain links TRBV3-1 (or the pseudogene TRBV3-2) with TRBJ1-2, with TRBD1 identical over 12 bases. The receptor was derived from a woman older than 75 with acute or convalescent COVID-19. In DNA, the CDR3 is TGTGCCAGCAGCCAAGGTGGGACAGGGGGCGGTGGCTACACCTTC. It codes for CASSQGGTGGGGYTF.